The present TCR beta chain was sequenced within a study of blood T cell repertoires in COVID-19. Background on the study: Acute-phase and convalescent COVID-19 samples originated in the United States, Italy and Spain. T cells, B-cell-depleted T cells, or PBMCs supplied cDNA or gDNA.

This clone has a count of ten or more. The same CDR3 arises from other DNA sequences in this sample as well. The trim removed 1 base at V and 4 bases at J, leaving 3 bases unmatched. This CDR3 spans 15 amino acids. The V gene's germline CDR1 is LGHDT and CDR2 YNNKEL (reference sequence). Per the study methods: Reference gene primer amplification yielded estimated nucleated cell counts. Only in-frame clones appear in the TCRdb table, and some are missing; sequencing was by immunoSEQ multiplex PCR. Clonal size and the V and J genes are those of that table, whereas D and trimming came from the DNA. This table has about 520,000 clones, over 75% appearing once.

Material for sequencing was peripheral blood. The chain has TRBV3-1 (or the pseudogene TRBV3-2) and TRBJ2-2, with TRBD2 matching over 7 bases. The receptor comes from a human donor in a cohort sampled during active COVID-19. The CDR3 here is CASSQGRESTGELFF. CDR3 bases: TGTGCCAGCAGCCAAGGGCGGGAGTCCACCGGGGAGCTGTTTTTT.